This T cell receptor (beta chain) comes out of a study of graft-versus-host responses after intestinal transplantation. Only in-frame clones appear in the TCRdb table, and some are missing; sequencing was by immunoSEQ multiplex PCR. The sample lists 8,500 to 11,000 clones, 36% occurring once. With 200,000 irradiated, violet-dye-labeled stimulator cells, 200,000 CFSE-labeled responder cells were plated. CDR3 length: 15 amino acids. V was clipped by 4 bases and J by 4 bases, with 16 bases between them. Germline values: CDR1 WSHSY, CDR2 SAAADI. Sequencing used alloreactive CD8+ T cells from a mixed lymphocyte reaction culture, obtained before intestinal transplant. The subset was: CFSE-low proliferating T cells sorted from approximately six-day pre-transplant mixed lymphocyte reaction (GvH or HvG direction). The source of this sequence is a human patient who received an intestinal transplant. J is TRBJ2-5 and V is TRBV10-2; D may be TRBD1 (5 bases). In nucleotides, the CDR3 is TGCGCCAGCAGTGCGACGGTGCCAAGGGGAGAGACCCAGTACTTC. Its protein product is CASSATVPRGETQYF.